The rows below give T cell receptor beta chains drawn from one sample of a study of blood T cell repertoires in COVID-19. The assay was immunoSEQ multiplex PCR, and TCRdb's table has in-frame clones only and misses some. The data show about 50,000 clones, around 83% seen once. The sequenced material came from peripheral blood. The receptors stem from a man in his forties with active COVID-19. Each CDR3 is given with its conserved first and last residue. The order of the fields is J gene, V gene, D gene, clone size, CDR3 DNA, CDR3 protein. The D gene is left open where the match is weak. Where a row states a size, it is once, few, many or the class of an expanded clone; other rows omit it.

J gene: TRBJ1-2; V gene: TRBV28; D gene: NA; clone size: NA; CDR3 DNA: TGTGCCAGTCAGGGGCTCCCCTATGGCTACACCTTC; CDR3 protein: CASQGLPYGYTF
J gene: TRBJ2-1; V gene: TRBV7-9; D gene: TRBD2; clone size: NA; CDR3 DNA: TGTGCCAGCAGCCACGGGGGGAATGAGCAGTTCTTC; CDR3 protein: CASSHGGNEQFF
J gene: TRBJ2-3; V gene: TRBV6-5; D gene: TRBD2; clone size: NA; CDR3 DNA: TGTGCCAGCAGTTACTCTGGGCGGGAGGGGCCAGATACGCAGTATTTT; CDR3 protein: CASSYSGREGPDTQYF
J gene: TRBJ2-3; V gene: TRBV7-8; D gene: TRBD2; clone size: few; CDR3 DNA: TGTGCCAGCAGCTTAGTTAGCGGGAGGGAAACAGATACGCAGTATTTT; CDR3 protein: CASSLVSGRETDTQYF
J gene: TRBJ2-7; V gene: TRBV7-6; D gene: TRBD2; clone size: NA; CDR3 DNA: TGTGCCAGCAGCCCCTGGACTAGCGGGAGCCTTCCCTACGAGCAGTACTTC; CDR3 protein: CASSPWTSGSLPYEQYF
J gene: TRBJ2-7; V gene: TRBV2; D gene: TRBD2; clone size: NA; CDR3 DNA: TGTGCCAGCAGTTATCCTAGCGGGAGCTCCTACGAGCAGTACTTC; CDR3 protein: CASSYPSGSSYEQYF
J gene: TRBJ2-5; V gene: TRBV2; D gene: TRBD2; clone size: few; CDR3 DNA: TGTGCCAGCAGTGGACTAGCGGGAGAGACCCAGTACTTC; CDR3 protein: CASSGLAGETQYF
J gene: TRBJ2-7; V gene: TRBV28; D gene: NA; clone size: few; CDR3 DNA: TGTGCCAGCAGTTTCCCCTCGCGGGGTCTCTACGAGCAGTACTTC; CDR3 protein: CASSFPSRGLYEQYF
J gene: TRBJ1-2; V gene: TRBV6-5; D gene: NA; clone size: NA; CDR3 DNA: TGTGCCAGCGGGGGGATAGGAGGGGCCTATGGCTACACCTTC; CDR3 protein: CASGGIGGAYGYTF
J gene: TRBJ1-6; V gene: TRBV7-9; D gene: NA; clone size: NA; CDR3 DNA: TGTGCCAGCAGCTTTGTGGGGCAAAATTCACCCCTCCACTTT; CDR3 protein: CASSFVGQNSPLHF
J gene: TRBJ2-4; V gene: TRBV7-3; D gene: NA; clone size: NA; CDR3 DNA: TGTGCCAGCGCGTCAGGGACAACCAAAAACATTCAGTACTTC; CDR3 protein: CASASGTTKNIQYF
J gene: TRBJ2-7; V gene: TRBV5-1; D gene: NA; clone size: NA; CDR3 DNA: TGCGCCAGCAGCCCCGTTCGAGGCTTGAACCTCGACCCGTCCTACGAGCAGTACTTC; CDR3 protein: CASSPVRGLNLDPSYEQYF
J gene: TRBJ2-5; V gene: TRBV9; D gene: TRBD1; clone size: NA; CDR3 DNA: TGTGCCAGCAGCCCTGGGGCCCGGGACAGGGGGGAGACCCAGTACTTC; CDR3 protein: CASSPGARDRGETQYF
J gene: TRBJ2-7; V gene: TRBV12-5; D gene: TRBD2; clone size: NA; CDR3 DNA: TGTGCTAGTGGTTTGGTACCCAGCGGGAGGAACTACGAGCAGTACTTC; CDR3 protein: CASGLVPSGRNYEQYF
J gene: TRBJ2-7; V gene: TRBV6-5; D gene: TRBD2; clone size: NA; CDR3 DNA: TGTGCCAGCAGTTATACTAGCGGGGCCGTCTACGAGCAGTACTTC; CDR3 protein: CASSYTSGAVYEQYF
J gene: TRBJ2-4; V gene: TRBV7-9; D gene: NA; clone size: NA; CDR3 DNA: TGTGCCAGCAGCTTATCACTCGAAAATCAGTACTTC; CDR3 protein: CASSLSLENQYF
J gene: TRBJ1-1; V gene: TRBV30; D gene: NA; clone size: few; CDR3 DNA: TGTGCCTTCCAACCGAAAACGACAGGCAGCCCGGTACGCGCTTTCTTT; CDR3 protein: CAFQPKTTGSPVRAFF